This entry is about one TCR beta chain. Germline V gives CDR1 LGHDT, CDR2 YNNKEL (reference sequence). The CDR3 is 16 residues long. V lost 0 bases and J lost 4; bases outside the gene matches: 6. The sample is drawn from a study of blood T cell repertoires in COVID-19. At the level of the study: Sample material is recorded as cDNA or gDNA derived from T cells, B-cell-depleted T cells, or PBMCs.

In assigning cohorts, the study relied on participant-reported clinical history. Two negative PCRs, clearance, or symptom resolution characterized the recovered Cohort 3 donors. Original processing notes: Estimates of nucleated cell counts were drawn from the amplification of reference gene primers. Libraries were prepared by immunoSEQ multiplex PCR; TCRdb keeps only in-frame clonotypes and omits some of them. D and trimming were read from the DNA, whereas the V and J calls and clone size are those reported in that table. The data contain 250,000 to 300,000 clones, 70% to 90% of them singletons. This clonotype originated in a young man who had recovered from COVID-19. The J gene is TRBJ2-1, the V gene TRBV3-1 (or the pseudogene TRBV3-2); 7 bases are shared with TRBD2. The sample taken for sequencing was PBMCs or T cells enriched from blood (not recorded which). The CDR3 region is CASSQDSGEGYNEQFF. DNA of the CDR3: TGTGCCAGCAGCCAAGATTCGGGGGAGGGGTACAATGAGCAGTTCTTC.